This TCR beta chain was identified during a study of T cells in Graves' hyperthyroidism and ophthalmopathy. Disease duration under 2 months; hyperthyroidism patients were aged 18 to 65. Orbital computed tomography and thyroid ultrasound, together with serum TRAb and thyroxine and clinical symptoms, were used for diagnoses. Any symptoms of ophthalmopathy came after the first hyperthyroidism diagnosis, from which the blood sample dates. RNA transcripts served as the template for amplifying TCR beta CDR3 regions. With the HTBI primer set, the TCR CDR3 went through a first round of RT-PCR. TCRdb used MiXCR to reprocess the multiplex PCR reads, holding one entry per CDR3 protein. The data hold more than 550,000 distinct CDR3 sequences, with roughly a sixth observed a single time. Germline V gives CDR1 SEHNR, CDR2 FQNEAQ (reference sequence). Trimming removed 6 bases from V and 8 bases from J, with 10 bases in between. The CDR3 spans 11 residues.

Sequenced sample: blood. The clonotype comes from a woman aged 45 to 65 with Graves' hyperthyroidism that later progressed to Graves' ophthalmopathy. This chain joins TRBV7-9 and TRBJ1-2; D gene ambiguous. CDR3 nucleotides: TGTGCCAGCAGAAATACAGAAGGCTACACCTTC. Protein: CASRNTEGYTF.